This T cell receptor (beta chain) was observed in a study of beta chain features in type 1 diabetes (dated by TCRdb to the late 2010s). A note on the overall study: Patients and healthy donors did not differ in mean age, gender distribution, total cell number or subset yield. Across all samples, roughly 110,000,000 sorted cells were examined, and cell number per subset correlated strongly with RNA yield. The study compared TCRB repertoires of sorted circulating CD4+ T cell subsets between recently diagnosed type 1 diabetes patients and matched healthy donors. Naive and central memory subsets were obtained from all 28 donors, but regulatory and stem cell-like memory subsets were isolated from only 8 patients and roughly eight healthy donors. Study-wide findings and limitations: Naive, central memory and regulatory TCRB repertoires appeared more similar among patients than among healthy donors. Because cDNA was sequenced instead of genomic DNA, highly expressing activated cells could be over-represented, though the groups showed no difference in activation or CD3 levels. Because the HLA sub-analyses included only small numbers of individuals, any influence of HLA type on TCRB rearrangement was left unresolved. PCR may preferentially amplify shorter templates, but because patient and control samples were amplified and corrected together, any resulting skew would affect both groups equally. A moderate but significant shortening of TCRB CDR3 length was observed in type 1 diabetes patients in all four CD4+ subsets. At VDJ recombination sites, patients with type 1 diabetes made fewer insertions and deleted more nucleotides, a pattern implying thymic rearrangement abnormalities.

The entire isolated RNA was reverse transcribed using the High Capacity cDNA Reverse Transcription Kit, and thus expressed TCRB transcripts were sequenced. Deep immunoSEQ sequencing was applied to naive, central memory and regulatory T cell samples, giving an average of around 3.4 million total reads per sample. Sorted cells were lysed in RLT buffer and RNA was extracted with DNase-treated RNeasy Micro or Mini kits, depending on cell number. Each cell subset was processed separately to prevent cross-contamination, with patient and healthy donor samples processed together. The immunoSEQ multiplex PCR was used to amplify TCRB sequences from cDNA, generating 87-bp fragments that spanned the CDR3 region. Sequencing of the amplicons was done on the Illumina HiSeq platform. The authors processed their data as follows. Synthetic template baselines were used to correct PCR bias computationally, reads within Hamming distance 2 were collapsed, and singletons that could not be merged were discarded. Reads were aligned against IMGT to assign V, D and J genes, CDR3 length and insertions or deletions at six rearrangement sites. Clonotype counts were normalized to sorted cell number within each subset before computing true diversity and Gini coefficients with the tcR R package. The overlap coefficient, calculated on TCRB nucleotide sequences, was used to quantify repertoire sharing. Out-of-frame TCRB sequences from naive cells were analyzed as a proxy for the pre-selection repertoire. This immuneACCESS table, as held by TCRdb, lists in-frame sequences with V and J called but not all clones. Of the missing ones, under half trace to an unresolved V gene in checked studies; the others have no known cause. The D gene and trimming were derived from the DNA, and the V and J assignments and clone size from that table. The sample has 900,000 or so clones on record, about a sixth of them singletons. 0.023% of the sample is held by the ten biggest clonotypes.

This clone was observed a handful of times. Its antigen is not yet known. Within one base of it there is no much larger clone, and no base qualities were kept. A single peripheral blood draw of about 120 mL on average was collected from each donor into heparinised tubes. A BD FACSAria II was used to sort naive, central memory, regulatory and stem cell-like memory CD4+ T cells with a panel that included CD45RO, CCR7, CD25, CD127, CD95 and CD27. All sorted populations exceeded 95% purity. Right away, PBMCs were isolated by Lymphoprep density gradient centrifugation and were stained directly, with no culture step. So that batch effects would be minimized, each experiment stained and sorted samples in pairs, pairing one healthy donor with one patient. CDR3 length: 14 amino acids, cysteine to phenylalanine. Here the CDR3 DNA is all that survives: 42 bases in frame from base 1. Deletion took 1 base off V and 10 bases off J, with a span of 14 bases between the germline ends. Taken from the germline V gene, the CDR1 and CDR2 loops are MNHNS and SASEGT.

This sequence was found in a woman aged 18-29 years in good health. Recombination joined TRBV6-1 with TRBJ1-5; the D gene is unclear. Sequencing was performed on naive CD4+ T cells from blood. Read against the paper, the sample's cell subset or site label means: true naive CD4+ T cells. This receptor carries the CDR3 CASSEEGILGPQHF. The sequenced DNA: TGTGCCAGCAGTGAAGAGGGCATACTGGGTCCCCAGCATTTT.